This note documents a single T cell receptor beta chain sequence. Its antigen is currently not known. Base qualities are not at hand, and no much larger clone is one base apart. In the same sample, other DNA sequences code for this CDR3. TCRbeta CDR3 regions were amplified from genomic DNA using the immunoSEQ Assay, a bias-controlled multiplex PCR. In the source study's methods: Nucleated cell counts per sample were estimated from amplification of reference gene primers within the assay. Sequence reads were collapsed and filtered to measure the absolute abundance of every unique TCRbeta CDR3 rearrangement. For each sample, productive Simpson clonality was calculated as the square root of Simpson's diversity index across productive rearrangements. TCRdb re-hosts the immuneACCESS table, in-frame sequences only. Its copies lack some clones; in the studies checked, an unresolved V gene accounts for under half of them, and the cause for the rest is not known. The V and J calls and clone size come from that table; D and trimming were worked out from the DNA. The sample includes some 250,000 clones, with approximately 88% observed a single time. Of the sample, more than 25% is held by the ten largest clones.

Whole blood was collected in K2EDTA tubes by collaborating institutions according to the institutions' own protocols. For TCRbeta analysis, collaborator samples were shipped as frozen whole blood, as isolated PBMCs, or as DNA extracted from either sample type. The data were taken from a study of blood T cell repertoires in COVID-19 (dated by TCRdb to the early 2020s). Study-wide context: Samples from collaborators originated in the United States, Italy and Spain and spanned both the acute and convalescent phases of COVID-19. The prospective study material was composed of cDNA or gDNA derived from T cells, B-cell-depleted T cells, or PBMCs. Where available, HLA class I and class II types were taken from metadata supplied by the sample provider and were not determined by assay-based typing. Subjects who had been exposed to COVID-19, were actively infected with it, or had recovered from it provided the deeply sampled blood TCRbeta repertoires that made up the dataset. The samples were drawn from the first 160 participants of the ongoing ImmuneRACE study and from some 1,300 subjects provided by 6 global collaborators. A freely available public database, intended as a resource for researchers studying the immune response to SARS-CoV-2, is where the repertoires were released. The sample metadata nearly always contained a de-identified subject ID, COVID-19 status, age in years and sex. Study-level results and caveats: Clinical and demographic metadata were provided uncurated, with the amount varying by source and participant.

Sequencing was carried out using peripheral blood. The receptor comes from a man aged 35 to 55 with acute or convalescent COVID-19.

The DNA sequence reads TGTGCCAGCAGTGGAGAGAATAATCAGCCCCAGCATTTT. Its amino acids are CASSGENNQPQHF. This receptor chain uses TRBV2 and TRBJ1-5; no D gene is confidently identified. Its CDR3 holds 13 amino acids, cysteine through phenylalanine. Only the CDR3 region is kept as DNA, spanning 39 bases read in frame from base 1. V is pared back by 4 bases and J by 4 bases, with 8 bases lying between the germline termini. The germline V gene gives CDR1 as SNHLY and CDR2 as FYNNEI.